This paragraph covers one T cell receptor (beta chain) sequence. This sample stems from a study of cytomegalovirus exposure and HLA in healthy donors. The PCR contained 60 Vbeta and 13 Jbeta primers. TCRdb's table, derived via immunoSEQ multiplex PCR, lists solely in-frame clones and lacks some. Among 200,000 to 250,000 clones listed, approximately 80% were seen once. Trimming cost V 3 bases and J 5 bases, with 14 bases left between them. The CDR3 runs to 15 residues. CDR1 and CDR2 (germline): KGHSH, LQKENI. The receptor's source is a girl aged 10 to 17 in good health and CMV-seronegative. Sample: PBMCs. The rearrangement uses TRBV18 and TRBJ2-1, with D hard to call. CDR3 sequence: CASSPVSGIDNEQFF. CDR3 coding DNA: TGTGCCAGCTCACCGGTGTCCGGTATAGACAATGAGCAGTTCTTC.